This T cell receptor (beta chain) comes out of a study of blood T cell repertoires in COVID-19. Study details: Whether acute or convalescent, the COVID-19 samples came from the United States, Italy and Spain. Sources were T cells, B-cell-depleted T cells, or PBMCs; the material itself was cDNA or gDNA.

Authors' analysis steps: The assay estimated nucleated cells by amplifying reference gene primers. Generated by immunoSEQ multiplex PCR, the TCRdb table keeps only in-frame clones and is missing some. V and J calls plus clone size are reproduced from that table; the DNA served to infer D and trimming. The table records roughly 200,000 clones, 70% to 80% of them present only once. CDR1 and CDR2 from the germline V gene are SGHTA and FQGNSA. The CDR3 consists of 17 residues. V lost 1 base and J lost 5, with 18 bases in between. Source material: peripheral blood. This TCR derives from a woman in her forties or fifties with active or convalescent COVID-19. V and J are TRBV7-2 and TRBJ2-4, with a possible D match to TRBD1 (5 bases). For the CDR3, the DNA is TGTGCCAGCAGCTTAGAAAGGGGCAGATATGCACAAAACATTCAGTACTTC. Translation: CASSLERGRYAQNIQYF.